The clone carrying this TCR beta chain has ten or more counts. The V gene lost 8 bases and the J gene lost 2 bases, with 9 bases spanning the gap. The CDR3 contains 12 residues. The TCR beta CDR3 regions underwent amplification using RNA transcripts as the source. HTBI primers were employed in a first-round RT-PCR of the TCR CDR3. TCRdb re-called the multiplex PCR reads with MiXCR, one entry per CDR3 protein. Of some 180,000 distinct CDR3 sequences in the sample, approximately 15% were seen once. The data belong to a study of T cells in Graves' hyperthyroidism and ophthalmopathy. The gene calls are TRBV12-3 or TRBV12-4 and TRBJ1-1; no reliable D call. This clonotype originated in a woman aged 45-59 years with Graves' hyperthyroidism. Material: blood. Here the CDR3 reads CASGVGNTEAFF. In DNA form, the CDR3 reads TGTGCCAGCGGGGTCGGCAACACTGAAGCTTTCTTT.